The sequence of this T cell receptor beta chain was determined in a study of blood T cell repertoires in COVID-19. Across the whole study: T cells, B-cell-depleted T cells, or PBMCs provided the cDNA or gDNA that served as material.

Clones were sequenced by immunoSEQ multiplex PCR, and TCRdb holds only the in-frame ones, with some missing. The sample has tens of thousands of clones; around four fifths are singletons. As for this clone: An end of the junction differs from the germline gene, which may be a read error. The same CDR3 arises from other DNA sequences in this sample as well.

This CDR3 spans 13 amino acids. Germline V lookup: CDR1 SEHNR, CDR2 FQNEAQ (reference sequence). This chain connects TRBV7-9 to TRBJ2-5, with TRBD2 matching 10 bases. This clonotype originated in a human donor in a cohort sampled during active COVID-19. The specimen sequenced was peripheral blood. The CDR3: CASSLAGGETQYF. CDR3 coding DNA: TGTGCCAGCAGTTTAGCGGGAGGAGAGACCCAGTACTTC.